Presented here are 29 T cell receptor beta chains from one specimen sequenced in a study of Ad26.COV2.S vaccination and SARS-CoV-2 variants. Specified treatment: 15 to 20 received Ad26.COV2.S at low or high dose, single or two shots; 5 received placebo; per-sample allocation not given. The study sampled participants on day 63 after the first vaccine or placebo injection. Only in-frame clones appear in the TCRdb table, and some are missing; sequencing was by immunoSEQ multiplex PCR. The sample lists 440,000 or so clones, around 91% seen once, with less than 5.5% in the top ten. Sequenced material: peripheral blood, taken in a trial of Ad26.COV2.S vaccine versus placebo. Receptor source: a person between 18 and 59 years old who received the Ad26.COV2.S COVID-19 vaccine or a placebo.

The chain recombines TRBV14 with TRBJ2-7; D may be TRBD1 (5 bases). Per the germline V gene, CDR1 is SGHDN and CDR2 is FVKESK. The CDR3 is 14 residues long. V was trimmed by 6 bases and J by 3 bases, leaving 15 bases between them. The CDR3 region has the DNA TGTGCCAGCAGTCTCAAAGGGGTAAGCTACGAGCAGTACTTC. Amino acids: CASSLKGVSYEQYF.

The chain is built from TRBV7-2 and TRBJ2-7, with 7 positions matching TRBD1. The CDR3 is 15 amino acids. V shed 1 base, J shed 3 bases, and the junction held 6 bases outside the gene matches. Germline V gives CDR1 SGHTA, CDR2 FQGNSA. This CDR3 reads CASSLEWTGHYEQYF. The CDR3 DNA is TGTGCCAGCAGCTTAGAATGGACAGGCCACTACGAGCAGTACTTC.

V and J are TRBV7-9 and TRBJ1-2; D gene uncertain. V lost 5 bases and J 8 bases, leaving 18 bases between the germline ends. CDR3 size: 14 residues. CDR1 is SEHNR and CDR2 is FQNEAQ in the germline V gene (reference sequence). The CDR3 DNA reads TGTGCCAGCAGCCCCCCCGGGGAGGCGGAAGGCTACACCTTC. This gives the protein CASSPPGEAEGYTF.

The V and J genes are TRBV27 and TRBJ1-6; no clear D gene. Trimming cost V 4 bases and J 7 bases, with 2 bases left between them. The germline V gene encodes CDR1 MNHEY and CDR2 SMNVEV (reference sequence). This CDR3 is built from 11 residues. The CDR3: CASSSNSPLHF. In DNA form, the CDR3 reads TGTGCCAGCAGTTCCAATTCACCCCTCCACTTT.

DNA for the CDR3: TGTGCCAGCAGTAAGGTTTACGGGGGCAGTTACGAGCAGTACTTC. It yields the protein CASSKVYGGSYEQYF. V is TRBV25-1 and J is TRBJ2-7; D possibly uses TRBD1 or TRBD2 (6 bases each). Germline V gene data show CDR1 as MGHDK and CDR2 as SYGVNS. Trimming shortened V by 5 bases and J by 4 bases, and 18 bases separated the two germline ends. The CDR3 extends over 15 amino acids.

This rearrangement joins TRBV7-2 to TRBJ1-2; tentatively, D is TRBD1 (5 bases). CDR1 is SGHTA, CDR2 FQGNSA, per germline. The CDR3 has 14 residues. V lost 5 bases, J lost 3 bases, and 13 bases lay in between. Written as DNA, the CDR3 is TGTGCCAGCAGCCAGGGAGCTTGGGACTATGGCTACACCTTC. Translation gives CASSQGAWDYGYTF.

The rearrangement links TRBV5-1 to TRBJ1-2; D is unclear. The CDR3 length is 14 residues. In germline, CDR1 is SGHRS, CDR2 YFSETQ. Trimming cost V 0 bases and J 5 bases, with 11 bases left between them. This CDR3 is CASSLEGTVYGYTF. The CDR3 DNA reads TGCGCCAGCAGCTTGGAAGGCACGGTGTATGGCTACACCTTC.

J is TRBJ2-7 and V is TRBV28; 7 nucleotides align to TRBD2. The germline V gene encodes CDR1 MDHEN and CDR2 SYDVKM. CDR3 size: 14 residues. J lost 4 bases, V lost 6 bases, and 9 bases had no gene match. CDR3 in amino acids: CASSPSNGRYEQYF. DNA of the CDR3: TGTGCCAGCAGCCCCAGCAACGGGAGGTACGAGCAGTACTTC.

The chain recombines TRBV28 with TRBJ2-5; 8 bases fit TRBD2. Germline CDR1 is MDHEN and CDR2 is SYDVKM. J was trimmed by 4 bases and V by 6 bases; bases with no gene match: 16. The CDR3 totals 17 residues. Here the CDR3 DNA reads TGTGCCAGCAGCCCACGGACTAGCCCAAAAGGAGGAGAGACCCAGTACTTC. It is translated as CASSPRTSPKGGETQYF.

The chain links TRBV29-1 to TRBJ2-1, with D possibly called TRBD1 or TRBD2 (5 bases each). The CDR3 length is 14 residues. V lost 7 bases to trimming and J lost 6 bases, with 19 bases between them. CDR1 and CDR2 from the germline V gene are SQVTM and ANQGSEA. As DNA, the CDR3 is TGCAGCGGTGGAGGCGGCAGGGAAGCCAATGAGCAGTTCTTC. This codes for CSGGGGREANEQFF.

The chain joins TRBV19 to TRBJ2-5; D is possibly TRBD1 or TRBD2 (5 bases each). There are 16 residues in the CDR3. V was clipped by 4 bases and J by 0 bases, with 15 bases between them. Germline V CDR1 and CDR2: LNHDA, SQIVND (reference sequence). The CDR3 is CASSTVWGSYQETQYF. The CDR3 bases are TGTGCCAGTAGTACCGTGTGGGGGAGCTACCAAGAGACCCAGTACTTC.

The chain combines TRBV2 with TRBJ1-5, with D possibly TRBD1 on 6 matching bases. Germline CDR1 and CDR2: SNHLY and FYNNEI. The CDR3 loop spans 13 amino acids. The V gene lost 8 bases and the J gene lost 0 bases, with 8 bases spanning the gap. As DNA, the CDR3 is TGTGCCAGCGCAGGGGATAGCAATCAGCCCCAGCATTTT. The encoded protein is CASAGDSNQPQHF.

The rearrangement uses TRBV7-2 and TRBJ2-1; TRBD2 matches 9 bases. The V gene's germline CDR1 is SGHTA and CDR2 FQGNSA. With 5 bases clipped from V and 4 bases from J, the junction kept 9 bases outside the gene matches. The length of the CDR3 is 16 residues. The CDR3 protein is CASSPSLAGGYNEQFF. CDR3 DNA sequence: TGTGCCAGCAGCCCCTCGCTCGCGGGAGGGTACAATGAGCAGTTCTTC. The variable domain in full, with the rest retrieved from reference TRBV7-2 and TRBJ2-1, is GAGVSQSPSNKVTEKGKDVELRCDPISGHTALYWYRQSLGQGLEFLIYFQGNSAPDKSGLPSDRFSAERTGGSVSTLTIQRTQQEDSAVYLCASSPSLAGGYNEQFFGPGTRLTVL.

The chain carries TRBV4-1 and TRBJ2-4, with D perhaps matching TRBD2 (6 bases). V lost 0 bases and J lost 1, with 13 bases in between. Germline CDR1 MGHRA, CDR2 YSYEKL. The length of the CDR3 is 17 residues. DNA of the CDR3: TGCGCCAGCAGCCAAGAATACTTCGCGGGGGCCAAAAACATTCAGTACTTC. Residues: CASSQEYFAGAKNIQYF.

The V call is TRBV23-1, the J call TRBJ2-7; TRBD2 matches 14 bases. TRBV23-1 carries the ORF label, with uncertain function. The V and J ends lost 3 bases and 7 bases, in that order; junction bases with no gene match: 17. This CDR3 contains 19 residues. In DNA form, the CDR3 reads TGCGCCAGCAGTCAGCTAGGACACAAAGGACTAGCGGGAGGTCATGAGCAGTACTTC. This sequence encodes CASSQLGHKGLAGGHEQYF.

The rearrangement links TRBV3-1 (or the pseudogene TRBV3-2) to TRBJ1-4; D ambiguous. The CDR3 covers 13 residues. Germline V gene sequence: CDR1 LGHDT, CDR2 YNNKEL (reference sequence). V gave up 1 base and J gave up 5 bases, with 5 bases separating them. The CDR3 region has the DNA TGTGCCAGCAGCCAAGCGGGCAATGAAAAACTGTTTTTT. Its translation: CASSQAGNEKLFF.

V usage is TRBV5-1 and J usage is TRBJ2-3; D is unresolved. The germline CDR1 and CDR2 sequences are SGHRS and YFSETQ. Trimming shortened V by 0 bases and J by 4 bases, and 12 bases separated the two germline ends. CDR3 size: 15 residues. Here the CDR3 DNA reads TGCGCCAGCAGCTTGGGCGAGGCGAGCGCAGATACGCAGTATTTT. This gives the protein CASSLGEASADTQYF.

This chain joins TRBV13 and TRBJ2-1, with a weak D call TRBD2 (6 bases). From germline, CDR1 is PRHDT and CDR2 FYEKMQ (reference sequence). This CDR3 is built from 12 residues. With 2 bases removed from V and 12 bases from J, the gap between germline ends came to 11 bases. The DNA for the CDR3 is TGTGCCAGCAGCTTATCTGGAGGGAGGCAGTTCTTC. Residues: CASSLSGGRQFF.

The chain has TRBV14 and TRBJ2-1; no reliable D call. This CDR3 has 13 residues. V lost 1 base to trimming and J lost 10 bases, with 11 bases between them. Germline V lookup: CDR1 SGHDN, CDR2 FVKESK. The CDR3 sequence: CASSQAWRGEQFF. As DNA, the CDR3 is TGTGCCAGCAGCCAAGCCTGGCGAGGAGAGCAGTTCTTC.

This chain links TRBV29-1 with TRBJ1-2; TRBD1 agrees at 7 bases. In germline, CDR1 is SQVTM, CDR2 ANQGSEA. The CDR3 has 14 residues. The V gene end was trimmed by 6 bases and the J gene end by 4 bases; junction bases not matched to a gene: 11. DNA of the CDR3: TGCAGCGTCCGTTCAACAGGGGACGTCTATGGCTACACCTTC. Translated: CSVRSTGDVYGYTF.

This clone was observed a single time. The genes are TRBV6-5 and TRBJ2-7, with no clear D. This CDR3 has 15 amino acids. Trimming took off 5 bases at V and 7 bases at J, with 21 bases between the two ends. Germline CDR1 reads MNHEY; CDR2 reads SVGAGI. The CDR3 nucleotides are TGTGCCAGCAGTCTCTCCAAGGGTTTCCTACGAGAGCAGTACTTC. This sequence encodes CASSLSKGFLREQYF.

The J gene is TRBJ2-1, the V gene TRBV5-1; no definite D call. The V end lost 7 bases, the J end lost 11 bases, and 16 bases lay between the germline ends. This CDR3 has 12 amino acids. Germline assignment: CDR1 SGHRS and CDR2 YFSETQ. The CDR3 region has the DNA TGCGCCAGCGGCCCCTCGTTTACACAGCAGTTCTTC. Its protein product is CASGPSFTQQFF.

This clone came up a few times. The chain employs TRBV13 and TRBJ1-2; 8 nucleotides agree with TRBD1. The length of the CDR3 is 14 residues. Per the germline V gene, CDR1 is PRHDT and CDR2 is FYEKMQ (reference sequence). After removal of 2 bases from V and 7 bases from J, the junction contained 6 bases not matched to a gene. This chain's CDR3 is CASSLFQGALGYTF. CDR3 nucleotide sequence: TGTGCCAGCAGCTTATTTCAGGGGGCGCTTGGCTACACCTTC.

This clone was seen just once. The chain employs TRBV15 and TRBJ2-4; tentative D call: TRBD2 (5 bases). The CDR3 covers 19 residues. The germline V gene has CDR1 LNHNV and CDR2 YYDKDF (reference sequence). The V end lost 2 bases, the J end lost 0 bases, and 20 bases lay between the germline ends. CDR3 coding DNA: TGTGCCACCAGCAGACCCGACAAGCGGCTCTCAGTAGCCAAAAACATTCAGTACTTC. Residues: CATSRPDKRLSVAKNIQYF. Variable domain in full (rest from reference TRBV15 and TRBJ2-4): DAMVIQNPRYQVTQFGKPVTLSCSQTLNHNVMYWYQQKSSQAPKLLFHYYDKDFNNEADTPDNFQSRRPNTSFCFLDIRSPGLGDTAMYLCATSRPDKRLSVAKNIQYFGAGTRLSVL.

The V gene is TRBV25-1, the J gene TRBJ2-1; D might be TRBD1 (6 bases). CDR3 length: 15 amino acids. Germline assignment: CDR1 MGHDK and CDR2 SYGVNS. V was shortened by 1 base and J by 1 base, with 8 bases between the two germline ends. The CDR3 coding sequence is TGTGCCAGCAGTGAATTGGGACAATCCTACAATGAGCAGTTCTTC. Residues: CASSELGQSYNEQFF.

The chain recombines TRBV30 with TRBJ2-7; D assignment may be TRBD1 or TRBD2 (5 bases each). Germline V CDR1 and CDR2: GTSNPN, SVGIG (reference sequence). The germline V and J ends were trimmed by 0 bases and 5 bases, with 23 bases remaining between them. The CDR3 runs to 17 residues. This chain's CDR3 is CAWSVLRVGTWVHEQYF. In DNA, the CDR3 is TGTGCCTGGAGTGTACTCCGGGTGGGGACCTGGGTCCACGAGCAGTACTTC.

CDR3 coding DNA: TGTGCCAGCAGCCTCGATCAGGAACTAGCAAGGGGTGGGGGCTCCTCTGGGGCCAACGTCCTGACTTTC. Its translation: CASSLDQELARGGGSSGANVLTF. The rearrangement links TRBV3-1 (or the pseudogene TRBV3-2) to TRBJ2-6; D is tentatively TRBD1 or TRBD2 (6 bases each). Trimming stripped 4 bases from V and 0 bases from J, with 31 bases between. CDR3 size: 23 residues. From germline, CDR1 is LGHDT and CDR2 YNNKEL (reference sequence).

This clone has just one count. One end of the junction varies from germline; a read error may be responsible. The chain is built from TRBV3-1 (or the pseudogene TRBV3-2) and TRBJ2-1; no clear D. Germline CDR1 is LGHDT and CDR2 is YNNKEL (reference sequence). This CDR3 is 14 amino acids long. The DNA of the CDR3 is TGTGCCAGCAGGGACCCTCACTCCTACCATGAGCAGTTCTTC. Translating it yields CASRDPHSYHEQFF.

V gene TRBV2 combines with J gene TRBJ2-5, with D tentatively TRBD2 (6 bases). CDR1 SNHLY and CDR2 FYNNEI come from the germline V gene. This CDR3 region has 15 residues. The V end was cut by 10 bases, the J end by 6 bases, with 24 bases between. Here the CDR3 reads CAIAESAGPLKTQYF. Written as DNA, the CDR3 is TGTGCCATAGCTGAATCCGCGGGACCTTTGAAGACCCAGTACTTC. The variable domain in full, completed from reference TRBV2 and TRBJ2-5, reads EPEVTQTPSHQVTQMGQEVILRCVPISNHLYFYWYRQILGQKVEFLVSFYNNEISEKSEIFDDQFSVERPDGSNFTLKIRSTKLEDSAMYFCAIAESAGPLKTQYFGPGTRLLVL.